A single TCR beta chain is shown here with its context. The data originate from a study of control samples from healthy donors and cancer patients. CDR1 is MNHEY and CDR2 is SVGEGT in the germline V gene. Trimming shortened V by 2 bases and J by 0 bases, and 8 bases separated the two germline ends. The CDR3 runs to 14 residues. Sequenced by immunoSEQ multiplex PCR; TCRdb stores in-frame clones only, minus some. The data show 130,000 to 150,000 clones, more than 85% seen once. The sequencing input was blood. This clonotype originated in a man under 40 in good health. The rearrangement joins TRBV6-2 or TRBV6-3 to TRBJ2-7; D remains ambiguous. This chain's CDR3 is CASSYLGLSYEQYF. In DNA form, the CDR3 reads TGTGCCAGCAGTTACCTGGGTCTCTCCTACGAGCAGTACTTC.